The 16 T cell receptor beta chains given below trace back to one sample, sequenced in a study of T cells after yellow fever vaccination. TCRdb analysed the 5' RACE reads with MiXCR anew, one entry per CDR3 protein. The sample carries approximately 580,000 distinct CDR3 sequences, less than 20% recorded once. The input for sequencing was PBMCs, taken 5 to 6 days after the first yellow fever vaccination. All receptors derive from a man younger than 35 who received the YFV17D yellow fever vaccine.

V usage is TRBV28 and J usage is TRBJ2-2; TRBD1 agrees at 10 bases. Germline CDR1 and CDR2: MDHEN and SYDVKM. The CDR3 extends over 16 amino acids. The V and J ends lost 6 bases and 5 bases, in that order; junction bases with no gene match: 9. The DNA for the CDR3 is TGTGCCAGCAGAATCACCGGGACAGGGGTAACCGGGGAGCTGTTTTTT. This sequence encodes CASRITGTGVTGELFF.

The chain employs TRBV14 and TRBJ2-4, with D tentatively TRBD1 or TRBD2 (5 bases each). The V gene's germline CDR1 is SGHDN and CDR2 FVKESK. There are 13 residues in the CDR3. Trimming shortened V by 5 bases and J by 4 bases, and 9 bases separated the two germline ends. The CDR3 bases are TGTGCCAGCAGCGAGGGGCTGAAAAACATTCAGTACTTC. It translates to CASSEGLKNIQYF.

The chain recombines TRBV5-1 with TRBJ2-1; D possibly corresponds to TRBD2 (5 bases). Trimming shortened V by 4 bases and J by 0 bases, and 5 bases separated the two germline ends. This CDR3 is built from 13 residues. Germline CDR1 and CDR2: SGHRS and YFSETQ. The CDR3 spells CASSRGSYNEQFF. Here the CDR3 DNA reads TGCGCCAGCAGCCGGGGCTCCTACAATGAGCAGTTCTTC. The full variable domain, its missing parts supplied by reference TRBV5-1 and TRBJ2-1, is KAGVTQTPRYLIKTRGQQVTLSCSPISGHRSVSWYQQTPGQGLQFLFEYFSETQRNKGNFPGRFSGRQFSNSRSEMNVSTLELGDSALYLCASSRGSYNEQFFGPGTRLTVL.

This clonotype was seen more than once but under ten times. V and J are TRBV9 and TRBJ2-7; D is undetermined. Germline V gene sequence: CDR1 SGDLS, CDR2 YYNGEE. Trimming left V 0 bases short and J 12 bases short, with 13 bases between. The CDR3 is made up of 12 amino acids. CDR3 sequence (DNA): TGTGCCAGCAGCGTAGGGACCCTACCTCTGTACTTC. This translates into CASSVGTLPLYF.

A few counts support this clonotype. The rearrangement joins TRBV5-1 to TRBJ1-6; D unresolved. Germline V lookup: CDR1 SGHRS, CDR2 YFSETQ. V was clipped by 1 base and J by 7 bases, with 6 bases between them. The length of the CDR3 is 13 residues. The CDR3, as DNA: TGCGCCAGCAGCTTGAGGTCAAATTCACCCCTCCACTTT. Protein product: CASSLRSNSPLHF.

This clonotype appeared a few times. The CDR3 nucleotides are TGCAGTGCTAGAGATTGGGGTATTAGCAATCAGCCCCAGCATTTT. Encoded protein: CSARDWGISNQPQHF. The chain recombines TRBV20-1 with TRBJ1-5; no clear D. The germline V gene encodes CDR1 DFQATT and CDR2 SNEGSKA (reference sequence). The CDR3 is 15 residues long. Deletions cut 0 bases from V and 0 bases from J, with 9 bases between.

The chain links TRBV6-1 to TRBJ1-4; 9 bases line up with TRBD1. The CDR3 is 16 residues long. The V and J ends lost 3 bases and 0 bases, in that order; junction bases with no gene match: 2. Germline V gene lookup returns CDR1 MNHNS and CDR2 SASEGT. The CDR3 bases are TGTGCCAGCAGTGACCGACAGGGGGCAACTAATGAAAAACTGTTTTTT. As protein: CASSDRQGATNEKLFF.

The chain links TRBV5-1 to TRBJ2-3; TRBD2 matches at 7 bases. With 1 base clipped from V and 0 bases from J, the junction kept 11 bases outside the gene matches. The CDR3 has 18 amino acids. The germline gives CDR1 SGHRS, CDR2 YFSETQ. The CDR3 DNA sequence: TGCGCCAGCAGCTTGTGGGCTAGCGGTCTTATTAGCACAGATACGCAGTATTTT. Residues: CASSLWASGLISTDTQYF.

The J gene is TRBJ2-7, the V gene TRBV6-1, with TRBD1 identical over 8 bases. This CDR3 is built from 14 residues. J was trimmed by 3 bases and V by 6 bases; bases with no gene match: 7. Germline V CDR1 and CDR2: MNHNS, SASEGT. Here the CDR3 reads CASSQQGGGYEQYF. In DNA, the CDR3 is TGTGCCAGCAGCCAACAGGGGGGAGGCTACGAGCAGTACTTC.

The chain combines TRBV5-5 with TRBJ1-1, with D unclear. The germline gives CDR1 SGHKS, CDR2 YYEKEE (reference sequence). This CDR3 has 14 residues. Trimming took 4 bases from V and 0 from J, leaving 10 bases between them. CDR3: CASSGQSMNTEAFF. The CDR3 nucleotides read TGTGCCAGCAGCGGCCAGAGCATGAACACTGAAGCTTTCTTT.

The CDR3 sequence: CASSPMTSGGAYNEQFF. In DNA form, the CDR3 reads TGTGCCAGCAGCCCGATGACTAGCGGGGGGGCCTACAATGAGCAGTTCTTC. The chain uses TRBV5-4 and TRBJ2-1; 14 bases agree with TRBD2. CDR1 SGHNT and CDR2 YYREEE come from the germline V gene (reference sequence). V shed 4 bases, J shed 2 bases, and the junction held 5 bases outside the gene matches. CDR3 length: 17 residues.

This clonotype has a count of ten or more. The V gene is TRBV6-5, the J gene TRBJ1-5; D not resolved. Germline lookup yields CDR1 MNHEY and CDR2 SVGAGI. V lost 4 bases and J 1 base, leaving 14 bases between the germline ends. CDR3 size: 16 residues. This chain's CDR3 is CASSSRGPQSNQPQHF. The DNA of the CDR3 is TGTGCCAGCAGTTCTAGAGGTCCCCAAAGCAATCAGCCCCAGCATTTT.

In DNA, the CDR3 is TGTGCCAGCAGCCTAATGGGACTGGCAGATACGCAGTATTTT. Translating it yields CASSLMGLADTQYF. V is TRBV7-3 and J is TRBJ2-3; possible D gene TRBD2, 6 bases. The CDR3 is made up of 14 amino acids. Trimming left V 5 bases short and J 4 bases short, with 13 bases between. The germline gives CDR1 SGHTA, CDR2 FQGTGA.

This clonotype was counted a few times. The genes are TRBV6-1 and TRBJ2-1; 10 bases are a match to TRBD2. The CDR3 contains 17 residues. Trimming cost V 8 bases and J 12 bases; bases outside gene matches: 22. Germline assignment: CDR1 MNHNS and CDR2 SASEGT. CDR3 sequence (DNA): TGTGCCAGCCACCCCTTAATACTAGCGGGGTCCCTAGGAGGGCAGTTCTTC. It encodes CASHPLILAGSLGGQFF.

The chain links TRBV6-5 to TRBJ1-1; D is uncertain. V lost 1 base and J 4 bases, leaving 7 bases between the germline ends. CDR3 length: 13 amino acids. The germline V gene has CDR1 MNHEY and CDR2 SVGAGI. The CDR3 bases are TGTGCCAGCAGTTACTTTATAAGCACTGAAGCTTTCTTT. Amino acid sequence: CASSYFISTEAFF.

This chain connects TRBV20-1 to TRBJ1-1, with 7 positions matching TRBD1. The CDR3 extends over 13 amino acids. The germline V gene encodes CDR1 DFQATT and CDR2 SNEGSKA (reference sequence). Losses at the gene ends were 5 bases for V and 1 base for J; bases not matched to a gene: 4. The CDR3 loop reads CSAWTGWNTEAFF. In nucleotides, the CDR3 is TGCAGTGCTTGGACAGGCTGGAACACTGAAGCTTTCTTT.